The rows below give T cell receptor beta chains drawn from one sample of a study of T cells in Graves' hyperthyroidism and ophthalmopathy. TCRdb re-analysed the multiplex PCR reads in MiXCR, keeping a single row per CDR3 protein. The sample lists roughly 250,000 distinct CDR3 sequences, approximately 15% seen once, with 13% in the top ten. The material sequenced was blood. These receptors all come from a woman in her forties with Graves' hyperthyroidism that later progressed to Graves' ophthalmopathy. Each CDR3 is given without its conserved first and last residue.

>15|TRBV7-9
ASSPIGGRTPFKEQY
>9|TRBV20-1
SATRGSPLH
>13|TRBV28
ASSLSSGMTDTQY
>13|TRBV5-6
ASSFPSGNTGELF
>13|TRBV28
ASSSSGTGNSPLH
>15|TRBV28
ASSIYPDRAGANVLT
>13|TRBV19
ASSTYRDRGGIQY
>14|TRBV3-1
ASSPPRRARVNEQF
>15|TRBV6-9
ASISVRTVISGNTIY
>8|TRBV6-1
ASQGTEAF
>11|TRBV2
ANTGVGQETQY
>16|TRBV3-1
ASSHLFSSSGREETQY
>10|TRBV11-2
ASSRLTDTQY
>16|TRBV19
ASRRTGQSFTTNEKLF
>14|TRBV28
ASSQAGSGRIYEQY
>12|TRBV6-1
ASSTPEGDNEQF
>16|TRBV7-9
ASSLMRQGPISSYEQY
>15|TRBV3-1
ASSQDAVGHAYNEQF
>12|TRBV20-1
SASATSFTDTQY
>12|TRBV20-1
SARESDRNTEAF
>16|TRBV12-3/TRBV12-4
ASSLRKVPGQGHQPQH
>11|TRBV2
ASSASRQDEQY
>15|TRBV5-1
ASSLGLAGTNTGELF
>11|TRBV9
ASSPHLRETQY
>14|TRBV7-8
ASSSRLAEVTYEQY
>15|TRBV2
ASDLFSPGRISYEQY
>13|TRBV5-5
ASSLGLIPYNEQF
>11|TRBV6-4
ASSPGPGNEQF
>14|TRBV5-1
ASSKTSGSISYEQY
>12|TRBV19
ATQPTGGIYEQY
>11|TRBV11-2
ASSLANNQPQH
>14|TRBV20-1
SASRFQGGFSWAQY
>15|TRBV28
ASSLQPPRTLGNTIY